The sequence of this T cell receptor beta chain was determined in a study of cytomegalovirus exposure and HLA in healthy donors. Clones were sequenced by immunoSEQ multiplex PCR, and TCRdb holds only the in-frame ones, with some missing. The sample consists of 200,000 to 300,000 clones, roughly 87% of them appearing once. Trimming removed 5 bases from V and 1 base from J, with 11 bases in between. Germline V CDR1 and CDR2: MNHEY, SVGAGI. The CDR3 is 14 amino acids. The sequenced sample consisted of PBMCs. The chain links TRBV6-5 to TRBJ1-1; no clear D. This receptor was taken from a man younger than 35 in good health and CMV-seropositive. In nucleotides, the CDR3 is TGTGCCAGCAGTGCCCAGGAGGGGAACACTGAAGCTTTCTTT. It encodes CASSAQEGNTEAFF.